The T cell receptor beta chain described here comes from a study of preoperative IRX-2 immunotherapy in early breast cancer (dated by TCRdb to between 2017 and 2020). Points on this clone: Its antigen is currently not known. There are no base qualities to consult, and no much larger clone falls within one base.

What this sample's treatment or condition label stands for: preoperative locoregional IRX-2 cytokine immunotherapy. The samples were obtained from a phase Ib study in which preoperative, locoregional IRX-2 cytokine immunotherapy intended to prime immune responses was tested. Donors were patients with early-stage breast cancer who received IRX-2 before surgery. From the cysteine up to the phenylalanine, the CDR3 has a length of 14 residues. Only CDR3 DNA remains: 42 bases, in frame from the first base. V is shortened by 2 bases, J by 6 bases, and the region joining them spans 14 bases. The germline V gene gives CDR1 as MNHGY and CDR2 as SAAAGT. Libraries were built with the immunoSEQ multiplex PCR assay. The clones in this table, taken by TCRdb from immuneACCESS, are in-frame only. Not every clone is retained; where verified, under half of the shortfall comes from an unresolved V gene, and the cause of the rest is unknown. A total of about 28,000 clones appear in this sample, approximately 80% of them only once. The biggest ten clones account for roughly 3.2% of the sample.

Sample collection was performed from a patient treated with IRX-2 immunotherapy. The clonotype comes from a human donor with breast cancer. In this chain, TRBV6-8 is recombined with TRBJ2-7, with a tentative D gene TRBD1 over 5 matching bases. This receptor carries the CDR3 CASSYGRVGREQYF. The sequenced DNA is TGTGCCAGCAGTTACGGCAGGGTAGGACGCGAGCAGTACTTC.